This T cell receptor (beta chain) stems from a study of shared clonotypes between healthy human individuals. Whole-study findings and limits: Blood alone was sampled, and tissue repertoires likely differ. Donor clonotype sharing was expected to depend on sequencing depth.

Comment on this clone: What it binds is not known.

Original processing methods: ImmunoSEQ only sent back junction sequences with no quality scores, so filtering was done differently. Sequencing used immunoSEQ multiplex PCR; TCRdb keeps in-frame clones, though not all of them. V and J calls and clone size are copied from that table; D and trimming were computed from the DNA. The sample lists over 950,000 clones, 70% to 80% occurring once. Sequenced sample: memory CD4+ T cells from PBMCs. Described subset: CD45RA-negative fraction. The clonotype originates from a young man in good health. Some clones in this sample may be carry-over from other donors' samples.

CDR3 sequence (DNA): TGTGCCAGCAGCTTGCGGAACACAGATACGCAGTATTTT. Translation gives CASSLRNTDTQYF. The chain employs TRBV7-9 and TRBJ2-3; D uncertain. The CDR3 covers 13 residues. The ends were cut back, 3 bases at V and 2 bases at J, with 6 bases in the middle. Germline V gene sequence: CDR1 SEHNR, CDR2 FQNEAQ (reference sequence).